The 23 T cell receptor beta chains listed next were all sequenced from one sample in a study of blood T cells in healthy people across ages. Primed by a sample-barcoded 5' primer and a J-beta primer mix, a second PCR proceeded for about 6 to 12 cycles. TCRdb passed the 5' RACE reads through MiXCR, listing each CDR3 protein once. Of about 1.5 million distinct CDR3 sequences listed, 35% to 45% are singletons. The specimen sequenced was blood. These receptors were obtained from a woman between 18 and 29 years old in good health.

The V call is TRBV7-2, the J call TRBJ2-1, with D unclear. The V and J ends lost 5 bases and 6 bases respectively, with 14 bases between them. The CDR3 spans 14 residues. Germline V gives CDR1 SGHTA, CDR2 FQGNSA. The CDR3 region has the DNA TGTGCCAGCAGCCCTACTCCCCCAGGCAATGAGCAGTTCTTC. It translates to CASSPTPPGNEQFF.

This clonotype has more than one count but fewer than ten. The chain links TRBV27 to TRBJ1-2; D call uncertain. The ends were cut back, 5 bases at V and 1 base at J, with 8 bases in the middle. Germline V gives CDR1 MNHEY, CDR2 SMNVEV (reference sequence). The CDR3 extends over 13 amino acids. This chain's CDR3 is CASSHGINYGYTF. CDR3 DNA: TGTGCCAGCAGTCACGGGATTAACTATGGCTACACCTTC.

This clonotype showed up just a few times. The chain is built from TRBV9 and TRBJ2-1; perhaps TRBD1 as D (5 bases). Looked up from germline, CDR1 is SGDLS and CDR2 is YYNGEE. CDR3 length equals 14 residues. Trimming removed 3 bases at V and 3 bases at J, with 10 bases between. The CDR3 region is CASSAGHNYNEQFF. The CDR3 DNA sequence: TGTGCCAGCAGCGCCGGACACAACTACAATGAGCAGTTCTTC.

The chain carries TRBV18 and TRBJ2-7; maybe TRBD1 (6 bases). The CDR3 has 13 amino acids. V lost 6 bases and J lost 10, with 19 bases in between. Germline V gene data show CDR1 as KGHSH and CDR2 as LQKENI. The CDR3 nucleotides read TGTGCCAGCTCTTTGGACAGCTCCCAATTCCAGTACTTC. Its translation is CASSLDSSQFQYF.

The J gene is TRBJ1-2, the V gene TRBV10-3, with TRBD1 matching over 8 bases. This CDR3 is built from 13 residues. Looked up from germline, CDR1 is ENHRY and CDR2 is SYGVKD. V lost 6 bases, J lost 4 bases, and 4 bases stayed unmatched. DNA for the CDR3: TGTGCCATCAGGCGCGGACAGGGCTATGGCTACACCTTC. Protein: CAIRRGQGYGYTF.

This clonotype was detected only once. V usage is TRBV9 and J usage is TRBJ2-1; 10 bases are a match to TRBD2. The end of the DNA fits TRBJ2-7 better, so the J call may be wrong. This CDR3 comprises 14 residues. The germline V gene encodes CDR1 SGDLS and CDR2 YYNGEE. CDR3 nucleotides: TGTGCCAGCAACCTAGCGGGAGCCTACAATGAGCAGTACTTC. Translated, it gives CASNLAGAYNEQYF.

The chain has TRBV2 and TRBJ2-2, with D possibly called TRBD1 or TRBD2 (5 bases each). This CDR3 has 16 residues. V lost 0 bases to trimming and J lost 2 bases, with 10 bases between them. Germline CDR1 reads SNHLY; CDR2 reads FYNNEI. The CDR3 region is CASSEAGTRNTGELFF. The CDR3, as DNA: TGTGCCAGCAGTGAAGCGGGGACCCGAAACACCGGGGAGCTGTTTTTT.

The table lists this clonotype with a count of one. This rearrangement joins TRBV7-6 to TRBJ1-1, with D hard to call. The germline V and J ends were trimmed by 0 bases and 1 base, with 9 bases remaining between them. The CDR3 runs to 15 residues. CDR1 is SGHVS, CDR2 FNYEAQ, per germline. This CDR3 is CASSLAMSPNTEAFF. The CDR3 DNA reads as TGTGCCAGCAGCTTAGCGATGTCCCCGAACACTGAAGCTTTCTTT.

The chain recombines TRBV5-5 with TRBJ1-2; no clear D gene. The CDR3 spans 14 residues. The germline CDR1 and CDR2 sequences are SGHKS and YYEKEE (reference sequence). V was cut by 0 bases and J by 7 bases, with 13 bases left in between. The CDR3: CASSLDSMYAGYTF. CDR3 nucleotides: TGTGCCAGCAGCTTGGACAGTATGTATGCTGGCTACACCTTC.

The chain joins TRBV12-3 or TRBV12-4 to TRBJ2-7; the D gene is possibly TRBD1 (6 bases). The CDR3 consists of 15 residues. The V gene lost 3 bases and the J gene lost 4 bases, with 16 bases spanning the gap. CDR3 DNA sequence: TGTGCCAGCAGTTTTGACGGACAGTCGGGATACGAGCAGTACTTC. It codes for CASSFDGQSGYEQYF.

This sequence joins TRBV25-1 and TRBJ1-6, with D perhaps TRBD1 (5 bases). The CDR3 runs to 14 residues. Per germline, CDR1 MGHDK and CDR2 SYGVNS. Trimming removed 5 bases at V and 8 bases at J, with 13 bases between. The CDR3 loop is CASSPRDGYSPLHF. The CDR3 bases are TGTGCCAGCAGTCCTCGGGACGGGTATTCACCCCTCCACTTT.

For the CDR3, the DNA is TGCGCCAGCAGCCCCAACGCGGGAGATGGCAATGAGCAGTTCTTC. Amino acid sequence: CASSPNAGDGNEQFF. The chain has TRBV5-1 and TRBJ2-1; the match to TRBD2 covers 7 bases. With 4 bases clipped from V and 6 bases from J, the junction kept 10 bases outside the gene matches. Germline assignment: CDR1 SGHRS and CDR2 YFSETQ. This CDR3 is built from 15 residues.

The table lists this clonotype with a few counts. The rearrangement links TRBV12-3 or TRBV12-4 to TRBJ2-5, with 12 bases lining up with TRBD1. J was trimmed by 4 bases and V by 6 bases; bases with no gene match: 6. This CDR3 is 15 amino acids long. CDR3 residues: CASRDGTGGRETQYF. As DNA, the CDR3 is TGTGCCAGCAGGGACGGGACAGGGGGCAGAGAGACCCAGTACTTC.

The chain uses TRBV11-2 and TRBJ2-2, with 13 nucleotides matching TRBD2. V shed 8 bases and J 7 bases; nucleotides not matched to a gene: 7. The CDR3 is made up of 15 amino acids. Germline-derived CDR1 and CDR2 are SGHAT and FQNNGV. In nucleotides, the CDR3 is TGTGCCAGCCGGGGGACTAGCGGGACGGACGGGGAGCTGTTTTTT. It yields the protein CASRGTSGTDGELFF.

CDR3 nucleotides: TGTGCCAGCAGCTTTTTAACAGGCACCTACAATGAGCAGTTCTTC. This sequence encodes CASSFLTGTYNEQFF. The V and J genes are TRBV5-4 and TRBJ2-1; maybe TRBD1 (5 bases). The CDR3 is made up of 15 amino acids. Per germline, CDR1 SGHNT and CDR2 YYREEE (reference sequence). With 2 bases removed from V and 2 bases from J, the gap between germline ends came to 11 bases.

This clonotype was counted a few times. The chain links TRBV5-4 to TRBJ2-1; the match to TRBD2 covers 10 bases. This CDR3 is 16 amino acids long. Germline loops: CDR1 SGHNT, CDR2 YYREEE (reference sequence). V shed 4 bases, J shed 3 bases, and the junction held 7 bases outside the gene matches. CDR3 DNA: TGTGCCAGCAGCCGATCTAGCGGGGGAGTCTACAATGAGCAGTTCTTC. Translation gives CASSRSSGGVYNEQFF.

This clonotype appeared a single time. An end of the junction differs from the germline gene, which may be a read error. As DNA, the CDR3 is TGTGCCGGCAGTGTACAGAGGAGGGGGCGATCTGGAAACACCATATATTTT. Translation gives CAGSVQRRGRSGNTIYF. The V call is TRBV2, the J call TRBJ1-3; 7 bases line up with TRBD1. The CDR3 length is 17 residues. CDR1 and CDR2 from the germline V gene are SNHLY and FYNNEI. The whole variable domain, filled in from reference TRBV2 and TRBJ1-3, reads EPEVTQTPSHQVTQMGQEVILRCVPISNHLYFYWYRQILGQKVEFLVSFYNNEISEKSEIFDDQFSVERPDGSNFTLKIRSTKLEDSAMYFCAGSVQRRGRSGNTIYFGEGSWLTVV.

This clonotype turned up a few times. CDR3: CASKSSYNSPLHF. In nucleotides, the CDR3 is TGTGCCAGCAAGAGCTCCTATAATTCACCCCTCCACTTT. This chain connects TRBV7-9 to TRBJ1-6; D uncertain. The germline V gene encodes CDR1 SEHNR and CDR2 FQNEAQ (reference sequence). The CDR3 extends over 13 amino acids. The germline V and J ends were trimmed by 7 bases and 0 bases, with 4 bases remaining between them.

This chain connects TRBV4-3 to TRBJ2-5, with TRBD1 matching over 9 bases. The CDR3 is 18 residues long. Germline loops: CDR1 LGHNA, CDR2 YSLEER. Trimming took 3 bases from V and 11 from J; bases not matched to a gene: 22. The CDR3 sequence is CASSHRIVGTGSYNEQYF. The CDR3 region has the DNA TGCGCCAGCAGCCACAGAATAGTTGGGACAGGGTCGTACAATGAGCAGTACTTC.

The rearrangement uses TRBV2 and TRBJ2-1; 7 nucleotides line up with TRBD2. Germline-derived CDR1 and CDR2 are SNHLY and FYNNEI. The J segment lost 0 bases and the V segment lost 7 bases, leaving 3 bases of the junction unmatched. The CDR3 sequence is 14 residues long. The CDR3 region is CASKQRDSYNEQFF. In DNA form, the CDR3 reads TGTGCCAGCAAACAGCGGGACTCCTACAATGAGCAGTTCTTC.

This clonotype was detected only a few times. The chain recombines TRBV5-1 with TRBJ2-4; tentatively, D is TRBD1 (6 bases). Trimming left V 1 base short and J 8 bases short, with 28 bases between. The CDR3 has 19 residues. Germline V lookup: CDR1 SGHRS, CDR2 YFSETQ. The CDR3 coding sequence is TGCGCCAGCAGCTTGTGGGGGCTTCAAGGGGCGACTCAAAACGACATTCAGTACTTC. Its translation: CASSLWGLQGATQNDIQYF.

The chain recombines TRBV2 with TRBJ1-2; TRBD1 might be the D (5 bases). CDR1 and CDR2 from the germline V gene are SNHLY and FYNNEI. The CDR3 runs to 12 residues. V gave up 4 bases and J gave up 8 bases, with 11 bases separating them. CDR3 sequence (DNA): TGTGCCAGCAGTGCCCGCCAGGGAGGCTACACCTTC. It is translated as CASSARQGGYTF.

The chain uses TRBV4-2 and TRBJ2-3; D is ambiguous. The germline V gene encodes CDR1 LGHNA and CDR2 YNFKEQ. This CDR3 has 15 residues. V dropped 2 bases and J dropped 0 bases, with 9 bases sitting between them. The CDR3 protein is CASSQFAASTDTQYF. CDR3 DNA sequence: TGTGCCAGCAGCCAATTTGCGGCTAGCACAGATACGCAGTATTTT.